A single sample gave rise to the 20 T cell receptor beta chains below, sequenced in a study of neurological immune-mediated disorders. TCRdb re-analysed the 5' RACE reads in MiXCR, keeping a single row per CDR3 protein. The sample lists about 38,000 distinct CDR3 sequences; 8.5% to 14% were seen once. Time point: technical triplicate 1. Source material: PBMCs. The receptors were gathered from a man aged 55 to 70 with HTLV-1-associated myelopathy (HAM/TSP).

This clonotype was seen at least ten times. V and J are TRBV20-1 and TRBJ2-7; TRBD1 is a possible D gene (7 bases). Trimming pared 0 bases from V and 5 bases from J, leaving 14 bases between. The germline V gene encodes CDR1 DFQATT and CDR2 SNEGSKA (reference sequence). The CDR3 consists of 14 residues. Written as DNA, the CDR3 is TGCAGTGCTAGAGACACGACAGGGAGGAACGAGCAGTACTTC. Residues: CSARDTTGRNEQYF.

This clonotype has at least ten counts. V and J are TRBV7-9 and TRBJ2-7; no firm D call. The CDR3 has 12 amino acids. The germline CDR1 and CDR2 sequences are SEHNR and FQNEAQ (reference sequence). The V gene lost 4 bases and the J gene lost 2 bases, with 6 bases spanning the gap. The CDR3 DNA sequence: TGTGCCAGCAGCTCAGCCCCCTACGAGCAGTACTTC. Its protein product is CASSSAPYEQYF. Full variable domain (rest looked up from reference TRBV7-9 and TRBJ2-7): DTGVSQNPRHKITKRGQNVTFRCDPISEHNRLYWYRQTLGQGPEFLTYFQNEAQLEKSRLLSDRFSAERPKGSFSTLEIQRTEQGDSAMYLCASSSAPYEQYFGPGTRLTVT.

At least ten counts were recorded for this clonotype. V usage is TRBV28 and J usage is TRBJ2-1, with unresolved D. The germline CDR1 and CDR2 sequences are MDHEN and SYDVKM. The CDR3 totals 16 residues. Deletions cut 4 bases from V and 1 base from J, with 14 bases between. CDR3 DNA sequence: TGTGCCAGCAGTTCTCCAGCTAGGCGTTCCTACAATGAGCAGTTCTTC. Amino acid sequence: CASSSPARRSYNEQFF.

At least ten counts were recorded for this clonotype. The chain couples TRBV5-6 to TRBJ2-3; D unresolved. CDR3 length equals 12 residues. With 4 bases removed from V and 2 bases from J, the gap between germline ends came to 5 bases. CDR1 and CDR2 (germline): SGHDT, YYEEEE. DNA of the CDR3: TGTGCCAGCAGCCCGGACACAGATACGCAGTATTTT. This translates into CASSPDTDTQYF.

This clonotype was recorded many times. The chain uses TRBV10-2 and TRBJ2-5, with 10 positions matching TRBD2. CDR3 length: 17 residues. Germline CDR1 is WSHSY and CDR2 is SAAADI. J was trimmed by 4 bases and V by 5 bases; bases with no gene match: 13. The CDR3 here is CASSIWLAGEGRETQYF. The DNA of the CDR3 is TGCGCCAGCAGTATTTGGCTAGCGGGAGAGGGTCGAGAGACCCAGTACTTC.

This clonotype was recorded many times. The chain uses TRBV20-1 and TRBJ1-6; D is perhaps TRBD1 (5 bases). Per germline, CDR1 DFQATT and CDR2 SNEGSKA (reference sequence). CDR3 size: 13 residues. Trimming shortened V by 6 bases and J by 5 bases, and 11 bases separated the two germline ends. The CDR3 sequence is CSAAGLNNSPLHF. The DNA of the CDR3 is TGCAGTGCAGCGGGGCTCAATAATTCACCCCTCCACTTT.

This clonotype appeared many times. V gene TRBV20-1 combines with J gene TRBJ2-2; 8 bases match TRBD1. Per the germline V gene, CDR1 is DFQATT and CDR2 is SNEGSKA (reference sequence). CDR3 length: 16 amino acids. V shed 0 bases and J 1 base; nucleotides not matched to a gene: 4. CDR3 sequence reads: CSAREAGTGNTGELFF. CDR3 sequence (DNA): TGCAGTGCTAGAGAGGCCGGGACAGGGAACACCGGGGAGCTGTTTTTT.

This clonotype was detected ten times or more. The chain carries TRBV29-1 and TRBJ2-1; 12 nucleotides agree with TRBD2. CDR1 and CDR2 (germline): SQVTM, ANQGSEA. CDR3 length: 13 amino acids. CDR3 sequence reads: CSSILAGGYEQFF. In nucleotides, the CDR3 is TGCAGTTCGATCCTAGCGGGAGGGTATGAGCAGTTCTTC.

This clonotype was picked up many times. V and J are TRBV6-1 and TRBJ2-7; D might be TRBD2 (6 bases). Germline loops: CDR1 MNHNS, CDR2 SASEGT. Trimming shortened V by 7 bases and J by 7 bases, and 17 bases separated the two germline ends. There are 13 residues in the CDR3. CDR3 amino acids: CASTPSGEWEQYF. CDR3 coding DNA: TGTGCCAGCACACCATCGGGGGAGTGGGAGCAGTACTTC.

This clonotype came up many times. The chain recombines TRBV6-5 with TRBJ2-3; D possibly corresponds to TRBD1 (5 bases). The germline V gene encodes CDR1 MNHEY and CDR2 SVGAGI. The CDR3 runs 15 residues. The V end was cut by 5 bases, the J end by 0 bases, with 12 bases between. The CDR3 sequence is CASSPKKGSTDTQYF. CDR3 in DNA: TGTGCCAGCAGTCCAAAAAAGGGGAGCACAGATACGCAGTATTTT.

Of note for this clonotype: It may be a read error: a sequence one base away is much more abundant. The chain is built from TRBV7-8 and TRBJ2-1; TRBD2 might be the D (6 bases). This CDR3 is built from 15 residues. Germline CDR1 SGHVS, CDR2 FQNEAQ. With 6 bases removed from V and 6 bases from J, the gap between germline ends came to 18 bases. CDR3 amino acids: CASRPTIGSINEQFF. In DNA, the CDR3 is TGTGCCAGCAGGCCAACTATCGGGAGTATCAATGAGCAGTTCTTC.

The table lists this clonotype with many counts. V gene TRBV16 combines with J gene TRBJ1-2; no firm D call. Trimming stripped 4 bases from V and 2 bases from J, with 11 bases between. CDR1 and CDR2 from the germline V gene are KGHSY and FQNENV. CDR3 size: 14 residues. In DNA form, the CDR3 reads TGTGCCAGCAGCCCACGCAGGTTCAACTATGGCTACACCTTC. Encoded protein: CASSPRRFNYGYTF.

This clonotype was counted many times. The genes are TRBV4-2 and TRBJ1-2, with no clear D. Germline V CDR1 and CDR2: LGHNA, YNFKEQ. The length of the CDR3 is 15 residues. Trimming cost V 1 base and J 1 base, with 10 bases left between them. CDR3 sequence (DNA): TGTGCCAGCAGCCAAGCCTTGACCCATAACTATGGCTACACCTTC. This codes for CASSQALTHNYGYTF.

As for this clonotype: This may arise from a read error, as a much more abundant clone is one base away. J is TRBJ2-2 and V is TRBV6-5, with D possibly being TRBD1 (8 bases). Germline lookup yields CDR1 MNHEY and CDR2 SVGAGI. CDR3 size: 17 residues. Trimming shortened V by 4 bases and J by 7 bases, and 22 bases separated the two germline ends. CDR3 protein: CASSSRIMTGEGGELFF. CDR3 bases: TGTGCCAGCAGTTCTCGAATCATGACAGGGGAGGGCGGGGAGCTGTTTTTT.

This clonotype came up many times. V is TRBV12-3 or TRBV12-4 and J is TRBJ2-1, with 9 bases lining up with TRBD2. This CDR3 contains 22 residues. The junction had 29 bases not matched to a gene; V was cut back by 7 bases and J by 4 bases. The CDR3 spells CASTPGLQVRLAGPRKYNEQFF. The CDR3 DNA follows: TGTGCCAGCACCCCTGGTTTGCAGGTGAGGCTAGCGGGGCCCCGAAAATACAATGAGCAGTTCTTC.

This clonotype was counted at least ten times. The chain carries TRBV5-1 and TRBJ2-2, with 10 positions matching TRBD2. This CDR3 is built from 16 residues. Germline V gene data show CDR1 as SGHRS and CDR2 as YFSETQ. After removal of 2 bases from V and 4 bases from J, the junction contained 5 bases not matched to a gene. CDR3 bases: TGCGCCAGCAGCTTAACTAGCGGGAACCCCACCGGGGAGCTGTTTTTT. This encodes CASSLTSGNPTGELFF.

This clonotype has more than one count but fewer than ten. J is TRBJ2-7 and V is TRBV5-6; D not certain. CDR1 and CDR2 from the germline V gene are SGHDT and YYEEEE. The V and J ends lost 0 bases and 7 bases respectively, with 5 bases between them. The CDR3 covers 11 residues. The CDR3 nucleotides are TGTGCCAGCAGCTTGGCCTCTGAGCAGTACTTC. Translation: CASSLASEQYF. Full variable domain (outside the CDR3, taken from reference TRBV5-6 and TRBJ2-7): DAGVTQSPTHLIKTRGQQVTLRCSPKSGHDTVSWYQQALGQGPQFIFQYYEEEERQRGNFPDRFSGHQFPNYSSELNVNALLLGDSALYLCASSLASEQYFGPGTRLTVT.

This clonotype occurred many times. This chain connects TRBV5-1 to TRBJ2-1; TRBD1 might be the D (7 bases). Germline CDR1 SGHRS, CDR2 YFSETQ. The CDR3 contains 18 residues. Trimming removed 0 bases from V and 6 bases from J, with 22 bases in between. The CDR3 nucleotides read TGCGCCAGCAGCTTGGTCGGCGGAGGGGGCAGAAAAGCCAATGAGCAGTTCTTC. It codes for CASSLVGGGGRKANEQFF.

The table lists this clonotype with many counts. The rearrangement uses TRBV4-3 and TRBJ2-7; 8 bases match TRBD2. V lost 3 bases to trimming and J lost 4 bases; unmatched junction nucleotides: 8. The CDR3 consists of 15 residues. The germline gives CDR1 LGHNA, CDR2 YSLEER. DNA of the CDR3: TGCGCCAGCAGCCATCTAACGGGAGGGCCGTACGAGCAGTACTTC. Translated, it gives CASSHLTGGPYEQYF.

This clonotype was seen at least ten times. The J gene is TRBJ2-6, the V gene TRBV2; D assignment may be TRBD1 or TRBD2 (5 bases each). V shed 2 bases and J shed 10 bases, with 15 bases lying between them. The CDR3 runs 15 residues. Germline CDR1 SNHLY, CDR2 FYNNEI. The CDR3 here is CASSESGTVGNVLTF. The CDR3 region has the DNA TGTGCCAGCAGTGAATCTGGGACCGTAGGGAACGTCCTGACTTTC.